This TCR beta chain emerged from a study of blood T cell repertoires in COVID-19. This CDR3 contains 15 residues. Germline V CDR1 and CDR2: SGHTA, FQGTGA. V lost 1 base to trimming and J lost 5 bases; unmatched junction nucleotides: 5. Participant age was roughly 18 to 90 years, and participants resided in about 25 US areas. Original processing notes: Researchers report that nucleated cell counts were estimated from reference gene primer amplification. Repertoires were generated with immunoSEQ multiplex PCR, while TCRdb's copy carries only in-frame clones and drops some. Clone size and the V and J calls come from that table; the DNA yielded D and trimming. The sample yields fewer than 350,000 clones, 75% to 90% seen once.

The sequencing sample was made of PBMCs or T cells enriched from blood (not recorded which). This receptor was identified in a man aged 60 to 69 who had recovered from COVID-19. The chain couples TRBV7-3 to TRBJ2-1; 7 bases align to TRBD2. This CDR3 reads CASSLNTGGNNEQFF. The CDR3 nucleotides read TGTGCCAGCAGCTTAAACACCGGGGGGAACAATGAGCAGTTCTTC.